This T cell receptor beta chain emerged from a study of blood T cell repertoires in COVID-19. Across the whole study: T cells, B-cell-depleted T cells, or PBMCs provided the cDNA or gDNA that served as material.

Germline V gene sequence: CDR1 KGHDR, CDR2 SFDVKD. Trimming took off 0 bases at V and 6 bases at J, with 4 bases between the two ends. The length of the CDR3 is 12 residues. Assay used: immunoSEQ multiplex PCR; TCRdb lists only in-frame clones, some missing. The sample lists around 140,000 clones; approximately 79% were seen once. V gene TRBV24-1 combines with J gene TRBJ1-2; D unresolved. The receptor was isolated from a man aged 40-49 years with acute COVID-19. The material sequenced was PBMCs or T cells enriched from blood (not recorded which). CDR3 DNA: TGTGCCACCAGTGATTTGAGCAATGGCTACACCTTC. As protein: CATSDLSNGYTF.